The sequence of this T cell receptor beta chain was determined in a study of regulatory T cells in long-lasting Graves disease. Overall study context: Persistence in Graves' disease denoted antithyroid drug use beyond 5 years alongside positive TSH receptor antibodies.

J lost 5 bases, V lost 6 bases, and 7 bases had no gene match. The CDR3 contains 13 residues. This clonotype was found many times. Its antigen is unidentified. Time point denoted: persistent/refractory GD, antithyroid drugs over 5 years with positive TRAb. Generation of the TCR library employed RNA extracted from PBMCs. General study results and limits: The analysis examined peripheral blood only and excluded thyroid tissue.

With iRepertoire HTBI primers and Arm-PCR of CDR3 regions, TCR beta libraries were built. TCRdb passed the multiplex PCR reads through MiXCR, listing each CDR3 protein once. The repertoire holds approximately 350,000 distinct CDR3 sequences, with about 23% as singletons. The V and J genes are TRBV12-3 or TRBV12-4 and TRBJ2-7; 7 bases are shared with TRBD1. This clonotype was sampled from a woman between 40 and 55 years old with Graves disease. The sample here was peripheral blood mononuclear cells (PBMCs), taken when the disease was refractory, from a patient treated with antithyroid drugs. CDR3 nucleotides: TGTGCCAGCAGCGACAGGGTCACCCACGAGCAGTACTTC. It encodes CASSDRVTHEQYF.